These 15 T cell receptor beta chains came from one sample sequenced in a study of siplizumab effects on memory and regulatory T cells. TCRdb keeps only in-frame clones here, not all; method: immunoSEQ multiplex PCR. This table has more than 70,000 clones, 85% to 95% appearing once. The specimen sequenced was CD8+ T cells sorted from blood. These receptors originate from a human donor in good health.

The chain carries TRBV7-9 and TRBJ2-5, with TRBD2 matching over 9 bases. This CDR3 has 16 amino acids. V was pared by 0 bases and J by 4 bases, with 6 bases of the junction left unmatched. Germline CDR1 and CDR2: SEHNR and FQNEAQ (reference sequence). CDR3 protein: CASSLAIAGAGETQYF. The CDR3 DNA reads as TGTGCCAGCAGCTTAGCCATAGCGGGAGCAGGAGAGACCCAGTACTTC.

The chain links TRBV2 to TRBJ2-1; D may be TRBD2 (6 bases). From germline, CDR1 is SNHLY and CDR2 FYNNEI. Between the trimmed V and J ends, which lost 4 bases and 10 bases, there was a span of 14 bases. The CDR3 runs to 13 residues. The DNA of the CDR3 is TGTGCCAGCAGTGGTCTAGCGCTTCGGGAGCAGTTCTTC. Protein: CASSGLALREQFF.

The chain joins TRBV6-1 to TRBJ2-7; 7 nucleotides align to TRBD1. CDR3 length equals 15 residues. Unmatched junction bases numbered 10, after V lost 4 bases and J lost 4 bases. Germline CDR1 is MNHNS and CDR2 is SASEGT. CDR3 in amino acids: CASSVLGQKGYEQYF. For the CDR3, the DNA is TGTGCCAGCAGTGTGTTGGGACAGAAGGGGTACGAGCAGTACTTC.

J is TRBJ1-1 and V is TRBV19; 8 bases map to TRBD1. CDR1 is LNHDA and CDR2 is SQIVND in the germline V gene (reference sequence). Unmatched junction bases numbered 11, after V lost 6 bases and J lost 2 bases. This CDR3 has 16 amino acids. CDR3: CASRIIRDRPNTEAFF. For the CDR3, the DNA is TGTGCCAGTAGAATAATCCGGGACAGGCCTAACACTGAAGCTTTCTTT.

The chain uses TRBV23-1 and TRBJ1-5; D is undetermined. TRBV23-1 is marked as an open reading frame, function uncertain. This CDR3 is built from 15 residues. V lost 6 bases and J 1 base, leaving 13 bases between the germline ends. CDR3 nucleotide sequence: TGCGCCAGCAGCCCGGCGCAGGAAAGCAATCAGCCCCAGCATTTT. As protein: CASSPAQESNQPQHF.

The J gene is TRBJ2-7, the V gene TRBV7-3, with unresolved D. The V and J ends lost 2 bases and 3 bases respectively, with 14 bases between them. The CDR3 is made up of 15 amino acids. Per germline, CDR1 SGHTA and CDR2 FQGTGA. CDR3 residues: CASSLYGHNNYEQYF. The CDR3 bases are TGTGCCAGCAGCTTATACGGGCACAACAACTACGAGCAGTACTTC.

The V gene is TRBV9, the J gene TRBJ2-1, with 13 positions matching TRBD2. The germline gives CDR1 SGDLS, CDR2 YYNGEE. There are 19 residues in the CDR3. V gave up 3 bases and J gave up 8 bases; unmatched junction bases: 17. CDR3 loop: CASSAVPGLAGVKGDEQFF. Written as DNA, the CDR3 is TGTGCCAGCAGCGCAGTCCCCGGACTAGCGGGAGTTAAGGGGGATGAGCAGTTCTTC.

The CDR3 DNA reads as TGCGCCAGCAGCTGGCAAACGGGACACTTGAACACTGAAGCTTTCTTT. It yields the protein CASSWQTGHLNTEAFF. V is TRBV5-1 and J is TRBJ1-1; possible D gene TRBD1, 6 bases. This CDR3 has 16 amino acids. V was clipped by 3 bases and J by 0 bases, with 15 bases between them. The germline V gene encodes CDR1 SGHRS and CDR2 YFSETQ.

This clone was counted a single time. The chain combines TRBV2 with TRBJ2-1; D unresolved. This CDR3 contains 14 residues. Trimming removed 3 bases at V and 1 base at J, with 7 bases between. Looked up from germline, CDR1 is SNHLY and CDR2 is FYNNEI. The CDR3 sequence: CASSDRFSYNEQFF. The CDR3 coding sequence is TGTGCCAGCAGTGATCGGTTTTCCTACAATGAGCAGTTCTTC. The variable domain in full, with the rest retrieved from reference TRBV2 and TRBJ2-1, is EPEVTQTPSHQVTQMGQEVILRCVPISNHLYFYWYRQILGQKVEFLVSFYNNEISEKSEIFDDQFSVERPDGSNFTLKIRSTKLEDSAMYFCASSDRFSYNEQFFGPGTRLTVL.

This chain joins TRBV4-2 and TRBJ2-3; 9 positions agree with TRBD2. Germline-derived CDR1 and CDR2 are LGHNA and YNFKEQ. V trimming: 9 bases; J trimming: 6 bases; junction bases outside the gene matches: 13. The CDR3 is 15 residues long. The CDR3 loop is CASHHGREGLDTQYF. The CDR3 bases are TGTGCCAGTCATCATGGGCGGGAGGGCTTGGATACGCAGTATTTT.

This rearrangement joins TRBV7-9 to TRBJ2-1, with a tentative D call TRBD2 (5 bases). CDR1 is SEHNR, CDR2 FQNEAQ, per germline (reference sequence). V lost 2 bases and J 0 bases, leaving 11 bases between the germline ends. This CDR3 comprises 16 residues. This CDR3 is CASSLSGSGSYNEQFF. The CDR3 region has the DNA TGTGCCAGCAGCTTATCGGGATCGGGCTCCTACAATGAGCAGTTCTTC. Complete variable domain (other parts from reference TRBV7-9 and TRBJ2-1): DTGVSQNPRHKITKRGQNVTFRCDPISEHNRLYWYRQTLGQGPEFLTYFQNEAQLEKSRLLSDRFSAERPKGSFSTLEIQRTEQGDSAMYLCASSLSGSGSYNEQFFGPGTRLTVL.

This chain joins TRBV11-2 and TRBJ2-7, with D possibly TRBD1 on 5 matching bases. The CDR3 covers 14 residues. From germline, CDR1 is SGHAT and CDR2 FQNNGV. Trimming took off 0 bases at V and 4 bases at J, with 10 bases between the two ends. CDR3 nucleotides: TGTGCCAGCAGCTTAGACGCCCAGGGTTACGAGCAGTACTTC. Translating it yields CASSLDAQGYEQYF. The full variable domain, in which reference TRBV11-2 and TRBJ2-7 provide the parts outside the CDR3, is EAGVAQSPRYKIIEKRQSVAFWCNPISGHATLYWYQQILGQGPKLLIQFQNNGVVDDSQLPKDRFSAERLKGVDSTLKIQPAKLEDSAVYLCASSLDAQGYEQYFGPGTRLTVT.

The V gene is TRBV6-5, the J gene TRBJ1-4; D might be TRBD1 (5 bases). V dropped 2 bases and J dropped 3 bases, with 13 bases sitting between them. Germline V gene lookup returns CDR1 MNHEY and CDR2 SVGAGI. The CDR3 sequence is 16 residues long. CDR3 sequence reads: CASSYLSGTANEKLFF. CDR3 bases: TGTGCCAGCAGTTACCTATCAGGGACTGCTAATGAAAAACTGTTTTTT.

This clone was seen a single time. The rearrangement uses TRBV6-1 and TRBJ2-3; D not resolved. The CDR3 length is 13 residues. Trimming took off 3 bases at V and 0 bases at J, with 4 bases between the two ends. Germline-derived CDR1 and CDR2 are MNHNS and SASEGT. CDR3 amino acids: CASSEYSTDTQYF. CDR3 nucleotides: TGTGCCAGCAGTGAGTACAGCACAGATACGCAGTATTTT.

J is TRBJ2-1 and V is TRBV19; D remains ambiguous. The CDR3 has 15 residues. Trimming left V 3 bases short and J 2 bases short, with 11 bases between. The germline V gene has CDR1 LNHDA and CDR2 SQIVND (reference sequence). CDR3 bases: TGTGCCAGTAGTATGACCCCCGGTACCTACAATGAGCAGTTCTTC. It specifies CASSMTPGTYNEQFF.